This T cell receptor beta chain came from a study of CD8 T cells in Susac syndrome. Study outcomes and limitations: As the study acknowledged, the number of individuals who were part of its TCR sequencing and HLA analysis was relatively small.

When the RNA was reverse transcribed, random hexamers were used with an input of roughly 0.5 to 1 ug. Multiplex PCR with immunoSEQ amplified the TCR beta CDR3 across 54 Vbeta and 13 Jbeta. TCRdb processed the immunoSEQ multiplex PCR reads anew with MiXCR; each CDR3 protein has one entry. The sample has roughly 150,000 distinct CDR3 sequences, roughly 94% seen once. As regards this clonotype: Its antigen remains unidentified.

Per germline, CDR1 SEHNR and CDR2 FQNEAQ (reference sequence). V shed 3 bases and J 4 bases; nucleotides not matched to a gene: 5. This CDR3 region has 14 residues. The authors sequenced TCR beta from blood CD8+ and CD4+ T cells. FACS was used to enrich TEMRA cells, whereas the CD8+ and CD4+ T cells were obtained by negative isolation. The sequenced material came from CD4+ T cells from PBMCs. This TCR was recovered from a human donor in good health. V usage is TRBV7-9 and J usage is TRBJ1-1, with TRBD1 matching over 7 bases. CDR3 residues: CASSFAGTATEAFF. The CDR3 coding sequence is TGTGCCAGCAGCTTTGCCGGGACAGCCACTGAAGCTTTCTTT.